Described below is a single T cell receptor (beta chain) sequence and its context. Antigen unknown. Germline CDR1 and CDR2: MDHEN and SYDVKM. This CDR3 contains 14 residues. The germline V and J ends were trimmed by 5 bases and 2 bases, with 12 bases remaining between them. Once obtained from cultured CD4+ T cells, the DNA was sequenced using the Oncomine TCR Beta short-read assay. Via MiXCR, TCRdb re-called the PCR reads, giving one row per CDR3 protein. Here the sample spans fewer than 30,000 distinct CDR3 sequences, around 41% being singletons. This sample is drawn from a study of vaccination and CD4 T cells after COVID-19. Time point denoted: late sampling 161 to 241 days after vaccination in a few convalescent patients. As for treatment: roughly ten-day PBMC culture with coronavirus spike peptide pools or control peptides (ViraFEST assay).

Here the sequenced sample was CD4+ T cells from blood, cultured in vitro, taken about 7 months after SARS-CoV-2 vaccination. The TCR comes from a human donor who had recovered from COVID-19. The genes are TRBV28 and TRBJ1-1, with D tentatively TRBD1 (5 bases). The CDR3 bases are TGTGCCAGCAGTCCTGGGACCTTCAACACTGAAGCTTTCTTT. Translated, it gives CASSPGTFNTEAFF.